The 3 T cell receptor beta chains reported below all come from one sample, sequenced in a study of cytomegalovirus exposure and HLA in healthy donors. In the PCR, 60 Vbeta and 13 Jbeta primers were used. Sequencing used immunoSEQ multiplex PCR; TCRdb keeps in-frame clones, though not all of them. The table lists approximately 200,000 clones, roughly 84% of them singletons, with roughly 1.3% in the top ten. Material for sequencing was PBMCs. The receptors derive from a human donor in good health.

The CDR3 nucleotides read TGCGCCAGCAGCTTGGGACTCCTCTCTGGGGCCAACGTCCTGACTTTC. Its protein is CASSLGLLSGANVLTF. The chain carries TRBV5-1 and TRBJ2-6; no firm D call. CDR3 length equals 16 residues. Trimming left V 0 bases short and J 0 bases short, with 7 bases between. The germline V gene encodes CDR1 SGHRS and CDR2 YFSETQ.

This clone has just a few counts. The junction and the germline gene differ at one end; a read error may be behind it. The V call is TRBV7-9, the J call TRBJ2-5; D perhaps matches TRBD2 (5 bases). The V gene's germline CDR1 is SEHNR and CDR2 FQNEAQ (reference sequence). The CDR3 totals 15 residues. DNA of the CDR3: TGTTCCAGCAGCCCTCGGGAACTAAATCAAGAGACCCAGTACTTC. It is translated as CSSSPRELNQETQYF.

The chain recombines TRBV29-1 with TRBJ2-3; 8 nucleotides align to TRBD1. The CDR3 is made up of 12 amino acids. Germline V gene data show CDR1 as SQVTM and CDR2 as ANQGSEA. V dropped 7 bases and J dropped 3; count of bases not matched to a gene: 3. CDR3 protein: CSADRGTDTQYF. In nucleotides, the CDR3 is TGCAGCGCCGACAGGGGAACAGATACGCAGTATTTT.